The TCR beta chain under discussion was sequenced for a study of blood T cell repertoires in COVID-19 (dated by TCRdb to the early 2020s). Turning to the overall study: Samples covering the acute and convalescent phases of COVID-19 were provided by collaborators in the United States, Italy and Spain. The prospective study material was composed of cDNA or gDNA derived from T cells, B-cell-depleted T cells, or PBMCs. Deeply sampled blood TCRbeta repertoires from subjects exposed to, actively infected with, or recovered from COVID-19 were included in the dataset. The repertoires were released in a freely available public database intended as a resource for research on the immune response to SARS-CoV-2. Samples were obtained from the ongoing ImmuneRACE study (first 160 participants) and from 1,254 subjects provided by 6 global collaborators. A de-identified subject ID, COVID-19 status, age in years and sex were almost always included in the sample metadata. Where available, HLA class I and class II types were obtained from metadata supplied by the sample provider rather than from assay-based typing. Overall results and qualifications from the work: Clinical and demographic metadata were provided uncurated, with the amount varying by source and participant.

TCRbeta CDR3 regions were amplified from genomic DNA by means of the immunoSEQ Assay, a bias-controlled multiplex PCR. Regarding the original processing steps: Nucleated cell counts per sample were estimated from amplification of reference gene primers within the assay. To quantify the absolute abundance of each unique TCRbeta CDR3 rearrangement, sequence reads were collapsed and filtered. For each sample, productive Simpson clonality was calculated as the square root of Simpson's diversity index across productive rearrangements. This immuneACCESS table, as held by TCRdb, lists in-frame sequences with V and J called but not all clones. Of the missing ones, under half trace to an unresolved V gene in checked studies; the others have no known cause. That table supplies the V and J calls and clone size; D and trimming were determined from the DNA. Across this sample there are 300,000 to 400,000 clones, with approximately 90% seen only once. The ten largest clones capture more than 7.5% of the sample.

Of note for this clone: Its antigen specificity is not known. The input lacks base qualities; no much larger clone sits a single base away.

Taken from the germline V gene, the CDR1 and CDR2 loops are MNHEY and SVGAGI. The CDR3 has 15 amino acids, counting the end cysteine and phenylalanine. Solely the CDR3 DNA is kept, with 45 bases framed from the first base. Trimming at the junction amounts to 6 bases on V and 7 bases on J, and the germline ends lie 16 bases apart. At one collaborating source in Seattle, patients were enrolled during active infection and were followed longitudinally through the course of disease. Each collaborating institution followed its own protocols to collect whole blood in K2EDTA tubes. For TCRbeta analysis, collaborator samples were shipped as frozen whole blood, as isolated PBMCs, or as DNA extracted from either sample type.

The TCR was taken from a man aged 25 to 45 with COVID-19, enrolled during active disease. The chain couples TRBV6-5 to TRBJ1-6; too little of a D gene remains to name it. Source material: peripheral blood. The CDR3 sequence is CASRPNRGGNSPLHF. The nucleotide sequence is given as TGTGCCAGCAGGCCCAACCGGGGTGGAAATTCACCCCTCCACTTT.